Listed here are 24 T cell receptor beta chains from one sample, sequenced in a study of control samples from healthy donors and cancer patients. TCRdb's copy holds only in-frame clones and misses some; the assay was immunoSEQ multiplex PCR. The sample records more than 95,000 clones, roughly 87% being singletons. Sequencing was carried out using blood. These receptors originate from a man between 18 and 29 years old in good health.

The chain couples TRBV3-1 (or the pseudogene TRBV3-2) to TRBJ2-1; 8 positions match TRBD1. CDR3 size: 16 residues. The V gene's germline CDR1 is LGHDT and CDR2 YNNKEL (reference sequence). With V trimmed by 2 bases and J by 3 bases, 6 bases remained unmatched. This CDR3 is CASSQSDRGFYNEQFF. CDR3 coding DNA: TGTGCCAGCAGCCAATCCGACAGGGGATTCTACAATGAGCAGTTCTTC.

The chain is built from TRBV5-1 and TRBJ2-7; 7 positions match TRBD1. The CDR3 contains 13 residues. V gave up 3 bases and J gave up 7 bases; unmatched junction bases: 7. The germline gives CDR1 SGHRS, CDR2 YFSETQ. CDR3 in DNA: TGCGCCAGCAGCTCCGGACAGGCGGATGAGCAGTACTTC. This sequence encodes CASSSGQADEQYF.

The chain combines TRBV19 with TRBJ2-3; 10 bases are shared with TRBD2. CDR1 and CDR2 from the germline V gene are LNHDA and SQIVND (reference sequence). The trim removed 0 bases at V and 5 bases at J, leaving 11 bases unmatched. The CDR3 extends over 18 amino acids. The CDR3 protein is CASSIDQKVSSGRDTQYF. The CDR3 DNA reads as TGTGCCAGTAGTATAGATCAAAAAGTTTCTAGCGGGAGAGATACGCAGTATTTT.

This chain connects TRBV6-5 to TRBJ1-4; D is undetermined. Germline V gene data show CDR1 as MNHEY and CDR2 as SVGAGI. The CDR3 consists of 12 residues. V was cut by 8 bases and J by 5 bases, with 9 bases left in between. The CDR3 nucleotides read TGTGCCAGCGGGAGGTCAAATGAAAAACTGTTTTTT. It translates to CASGRSNEKLFF.

The chain couples TRBV5-5 to TRBJ1-4; TRBD1 aligns across 11 bases. The trim removed 4 bases at V and 6 bases at J, leaving 8 bases unmatched. Germline CDR1 reads SGHKS; CDR2 reads YYEKEE (reference sequence). This CDR3 spans 16 amino acids. The CDR3: CASSRRGQGADEKLFF. The DNA for the CDR3 is TGTGCCAGCAGCCGACGCGGACAGGGGGCGGATGAAAAACTGTTTTTT.

CDR3 amino acids: CASSLVSGRRNTGELFF. The CDR3 nucleotides read TGTGCCAGCAGCTTAGTTTCTGGTCGGAGGAACACCGGGGAGCTGTTTTTT. This rearrangement joins TRBV7-8 to TRBJ2-2; D ambiguous. CDR3 length equals 17 residues. The V gene lost 1 base and the J gene lost 1 base, with 13 bases spanning the gap. Germline V gene data show CDR1 as SGHVS and CDR2 as FQNEAQ. The variable domain in full, with the rest retrieved from reference TRBV7-8 and TRBJ2-2, is GAGVSQSPRYKVAKRGQDVALRCDPISGHVSLFWYQQALGQGPEFLTYFQNEAQLDKSGLPSDRFFAERPEGSVSTLKIQRTQQEDSAVYLCASSLVSGRRNTGELFFGEGSRLTVL.

V and J are TRBV6-1 and TRBJ2-2, with D perhaps assigned TRBD1 or TRBD2 (5 bases each). The ends were cut back, 4 bases at V and 4 bases at J, with 19 bases in the middle. Germline lookup yields CDR1 MNHNS and CDR2 SASEGT. CDR3 length: 17 residues. CDR3 sequence reads: CASSARRGVNPTGELFF. CDR3 nucleotides: TGTGCCAGCAGTGCCCGCCGAGGGGTCAACCCCACCGGGGAGCTGTTTTTT.

This chain links TRBV19 with TRBJ2-1; TRBD1 aligns across 7 bases. Trimming cost V 1 base and J 7 bases; bases outside gene matches: 4. The CDR3 is made up of 14 amino acids. Germline assignment: CDR1 LNHDA and CDR2 SQIVND (reference sequence). The CDR3: CASSIALRGNEQFF. CDR3 bases: TGTGCCAGTAGTATAGCACTCAGGGGGAATGAGCAGTTCTTC. Full variable domain (outside the CDR3, taken from reference TRBV19 and TRBJ2-1): DGGITQSPKYLFRKEGQNVTLSCEQNLNHDAMYWYRQDPGQGLRLIYYSQIVNDFQKGDIAEGYSVSREKKESFPLTVTSAQKNPTAFYLCASSIALRGNEQFFGPGTRLTVL.

The V and J genes are TRBV27 and TRBJ2-1, with 10 bases lining up with TRBD1. Germline values: CDR1 MNHEY, CDR2 SMNVEV (reference sequence). This CDR3 region has 18 residues. J was trimmed by 2 bases and V by 4 bases; bases with no gene match: 11. CDR3 DNA sequence: TGTGCCAGCAGTTGGGACAGGGGAAACCCTTCCCCCTACAATGAGCAGTTCTTC. Translating gives CASSWDRGNPSPYNEQFF.

V usage is TRBV6-5 and J usage is TRBJ2-7; tentatively, D is TRBD1 (5 bases). The CDR3 sequence is 16 residues long. Germline V gene sequence: CDR1 MNHEY, CDR2 SVGAGI. V lost 3 bases and J lost 2, with 17 bases in between. In nucleotides, the CDR3 is TGTGCCAGCAGTTATCAGATCCTAGGGGCTCCCTACGAGCAGTACTTC. Its translation is CASSYQILGAPYEQYF.

The chain is built from TRBV11-2 and TRBJ2-4; D perhaps matches TRBD2 (5 bases). Looked up from germline, CDR1 is SGHAT and CDR2 is FQNNGV. The CDR3 is 13 amino acids. V lost 1 base and J lost 6, with 7 bases in between. The CDR3 coding sequence is TGTGCCAGCAGCTTAGGGACTTCAAACATTCAGTACTTC. This sequence encodes CASSLGTSNIQYF.

CDR3 loop: CASSQPERTSGSYNEQFF. CDR3 coding DNA: TGCGCCAGCAGCCAACCCGAACGGACTAGCGGGAGCTACAATGAGCAGTTCTTC. The chain combines TRBV4-3 with TRBJ2-1, with 13 bases aligning to TRBD2. The V segment lost 2 bases and the J segment 3 bases; nucleotides outside the gene matches: 7. The CDR3 length is 18 residues. Germline CDR1 and CDR2: LGHNA and YSLEER.

The chain recombines TRBV2 with TRBJ2-5; TRBD1 agrees at 7 bases. Germline V gene data show CDR1 as SNHLY and CDR2 as FYNNEI. The CDR3 has 15 residues. With V trimmed by 5 bases and J by 1 base, 7 bases remained unmatched. The CDR3 sequence: CASSPDRALQETQYF. In DNA form, the CDR3 reads TGTGCCAGCAGTCCCGACAGGGCCCTCCAAGAGACCCAGTACTTC. Supplemented by reference TRBV2 and TRBJ2-5, the full variable domain reads EPEVTQTPSHQVTQMGQEVILRCVPISNHLYFYWYRQILGQKVEFLVSFYNNEISEKSEIFDDQFSVERPDGSNFTLKIRSTKLEDSAMYFCASSPDRALQETQYFGPGTRLLVL.

The chain carries TRBV27 and TRBJ2-7; D could derive from TRBD1 or TRBD2 (5 bases each). This CDR3 comprises 12 residues. Germline CDR1 and CDR2: MNHEY and SMNVEV (reference sequence). The ends were cut back, 5 bases at V and 5 bases at J, with 10 bases in the middle. The DNA of the CDR3 is TGTGCCAGCAGTCCCGGGGCCCACGAGCAGTACTTC. It encodes CASSPGAHEQYF.

This clone occurred a few times. The sample contains more than one DNA sequence encoding this CDR3. The chain links TRBV7-2 to TRBJ2-7; TRBD2 aligns across 7 bases. The germline gives CDR1 SGHTA, CDR2 FQGNSA. The CDR3 spans 13 residues. V trimming: 1 base; J trimming: 3 bases; junction bases outside the gene matches: 0. The CDR3, as DNA: TGTGCCAGCAGCTTAGGCGGGGGCTACGAGCAGTACTTC. Translating it yields CASSLGGGYEQYF.

J is TRBJ1-1 and V is TRBV18, with D perhaps matching TRBD1 (6 bases). The CDR3 is made up of 15 amino acids. V was pared by 3 bases and J by 1 base, with 12 bases between. The germline V gene encodes CDR1 KGHSH and CDR2 LQKENI. The CDR3 DNA reads as TGTGCCAGCTCACCGGAACAGGGACCGAACACTGAAGCTTTCTTT. Translation: CASSPEQGPNTEAFF.

This rearrangement joins TRBV30 to TRBJ1-1; tentatively, D is TRBD1 (5 bases). The ends were cut back, 3 bases at V and 3 bases at J, with 14 bases in the middle. Germline lookup yields CDR1 GTSNPN and CDR2 SVGIG (reference sequence). The CDR3 consists of 14 residues. The CDR3 sequence: CAWRKSTGYTEAFF. CDR3 nucleotide sequence: TGTGCCTGGAGGAAGTCTACAGGATACACTGAAGCTTTCTTT.

This chain connects TRBV6-2 or TRBV6-3 to TRBJ1-1; 7 positions match TRBD1. The trim removed 5 bases at V and 11 bases at J, leaving 14 bases unmatched. The CDR3 is 14 amino acids. Per germline, CDR1 MNHEY and CDR2 SVGEGT. CDR3 region: CASSPFAGRGSAFF. CDR3 nucleotides: TGTGCCAGCAGTCCCTTTGCAGGCAGGGGGTCGGCTTTCTTT.

The chain joins TRBV3-1 (or the pseudogene TRBV3-2) to TRBJ1-2, with D possibly matching TRBD1 (5 bases). Trimming took off 4 bases at V and 1 base at J, with 13 bases between the two ends. Germline V gives CDR1 LGHDT, CDR2 YNNKEL (reference sequence). This CDR3 comprises 15 residues. The CDR3, as DNA: TGTGCCAGCAGCCCCACAGGCCACCTTAACTATGGCTACACCTTC. Encoded protein: CASSPTGHLNYGYTF.

A word on this clone: Other DNA sequences in this sample translate to the same CDR3. The V and J genes are TRBV3-1 (or the pseudogene TRBV3-2) and TRBJ1-2, with D possibly TRBD1 on 5 matching bases. The CDR3 consists of 12 residues. Trimming pared 1 base from V and 7 bases from J, leaving 7 bases between. CDR1 LGHDT and CDR2 YNNKEL come from the germline V gene (reference sequence). This chain's CDR3 is CASSQVRGGYTF. The CDR3 nucleotides read TGTGCCAGCAGCCAAGTAAGGGGTGGCTACACCTTC.

This rearrangement joins TRBV6-5 to TRBJ1-4, with 8 bases fitting TRBD1. Looked up from germline, CDR1 is MNHEY and CDR2 is SVGAGI. The trim removed 2 bases at V and 4 bases at J, leaving 3 bases unmatched. This CDR3 has 15 residues. CDR3 in DNA: TGTGCCAGCAGTTACAGGGGACAGGTTAATGAAAAACTGTTTTTT. It specifies CASSYRGQVNEKLFF.

This chain uses TRBV5-1 with TRBJ1-1, with TRBD1 matching 8 bases. CDR1 and CDR2 from the germline V gene are SGHRS and YFSETQ. The CDR3 has 12 residues. J lost 6 bases, V lost 5 bases, and 3 bases had no gene match. Written as DNA, the CDR3 is TGCGCCAGCAGTCGACAGGGGCCTGAAGCTTTCTTT. This encodes CASSRQGPEAFF.

The chain links TRBV5-1 to TRBJ1-1, with D unresolved. The germline CDR1 and CDR2 sequences are SGHRS and YFSETQ. The CDR3 runs to 13 residues. V was shortened by 0 bases and J by 1 base, with 4 bases between the two germline ends. In DNA, the CDR3 is TGCGCCAGCAGCTTGGCAGAGAACACTGAAGCTTTCTTT. It yields the protein CASSLAENTEAFF.

The genes are TRBV7-9 and TRBJ2-1, with 7 bases that match TRBD2. V trimming: 1 base; J trimming: 8 bases; junction bases outside the gene matches: 5. The germline V gene encodes CDR1 SEHNR and CDR2 FQNEAQ (reference sequence). CDR3 length: 14 amino acids. The CDR3 sequence: CASSLGLASDEQFF. CDR3 in DNA: TGTGCCAGCAGCTTAGGACTAGCAAGCGATGAGCAGTTCTTC.